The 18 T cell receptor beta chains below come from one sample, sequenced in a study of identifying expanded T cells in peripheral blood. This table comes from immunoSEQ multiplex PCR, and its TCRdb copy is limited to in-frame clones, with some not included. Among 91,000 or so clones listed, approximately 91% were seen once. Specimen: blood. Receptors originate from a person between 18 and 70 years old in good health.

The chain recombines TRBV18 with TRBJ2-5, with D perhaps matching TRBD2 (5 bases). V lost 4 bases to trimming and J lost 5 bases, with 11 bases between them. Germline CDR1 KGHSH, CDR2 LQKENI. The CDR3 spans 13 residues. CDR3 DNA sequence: TGTGCCAGCTCACTTCGGGGTAGCGAGACCCAGTACTTC. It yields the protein CASSLRGSETQYF. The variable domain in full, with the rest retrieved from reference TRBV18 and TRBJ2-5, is NAGVMQNPRHLVRRRGQEARLRCSPMKGHSHVYWYRQLPEEGLKFMVYLQKENIIDESGMPKERFSAEFPKEGPSILRIQQVVRGDSAAYFCASSLRGSETQYFGPGTRLLVL.

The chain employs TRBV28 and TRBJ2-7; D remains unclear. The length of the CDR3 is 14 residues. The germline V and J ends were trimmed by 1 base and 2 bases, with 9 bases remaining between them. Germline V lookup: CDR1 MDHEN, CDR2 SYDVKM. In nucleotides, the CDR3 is TGTGCCAGCAGTTTATTCGGCACAACCTACGAGCAGTACTTC. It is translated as CASSLFGTTYEQYF.

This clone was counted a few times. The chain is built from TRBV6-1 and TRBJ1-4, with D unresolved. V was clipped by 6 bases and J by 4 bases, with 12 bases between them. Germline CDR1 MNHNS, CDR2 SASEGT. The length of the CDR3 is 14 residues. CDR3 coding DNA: TGTGCCAGCAGGTCGGGAGCGGGTAATGAAAAACTGTTTTTT. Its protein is CASRSGAGNEKLFF.

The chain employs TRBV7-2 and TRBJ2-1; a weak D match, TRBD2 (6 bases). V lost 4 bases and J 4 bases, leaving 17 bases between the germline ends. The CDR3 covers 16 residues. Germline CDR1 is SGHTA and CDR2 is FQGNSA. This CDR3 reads CASSSLGLGSYNEQFF. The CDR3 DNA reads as TGTGCCAGCAGCTCCCTGGGACTTGGCTCTTACAATGAGCAGTTCTTC.

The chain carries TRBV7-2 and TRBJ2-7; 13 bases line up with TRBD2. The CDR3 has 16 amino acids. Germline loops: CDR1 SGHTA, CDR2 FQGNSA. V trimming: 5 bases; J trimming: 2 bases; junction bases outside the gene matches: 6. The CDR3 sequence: CASSPGTSGTPYEQYF. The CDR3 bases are TGTGCCAGCAGCCCAGGGACTAGCGGGACCCCCTACGAGCAGTACTTC.

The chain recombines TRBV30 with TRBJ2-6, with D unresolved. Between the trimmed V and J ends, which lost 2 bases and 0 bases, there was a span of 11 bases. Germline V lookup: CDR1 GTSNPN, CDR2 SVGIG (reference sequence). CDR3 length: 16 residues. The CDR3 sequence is CAWSFGPSSGANVLTF. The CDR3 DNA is TGTGCCTGGAGTTTCGGTCCCTCCTCTGGGGCCAACGTCCTGACTTTC.

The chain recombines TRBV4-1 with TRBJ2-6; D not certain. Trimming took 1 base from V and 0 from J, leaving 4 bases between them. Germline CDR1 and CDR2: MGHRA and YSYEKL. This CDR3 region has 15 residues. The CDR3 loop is CASSQGHSGANVLTF. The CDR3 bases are TGCGCCAGCAGCCAAGGACACTCTGGGGCCAACGTCCTGACTTTC.

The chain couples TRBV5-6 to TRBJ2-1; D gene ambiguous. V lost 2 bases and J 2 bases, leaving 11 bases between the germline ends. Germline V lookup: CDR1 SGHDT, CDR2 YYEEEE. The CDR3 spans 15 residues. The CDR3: CASSLNSGTYNEQFF. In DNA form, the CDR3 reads TGTGCCAGCAGCTTAAACTCGGGCACCTACAATGAGCAGTTCTTC.

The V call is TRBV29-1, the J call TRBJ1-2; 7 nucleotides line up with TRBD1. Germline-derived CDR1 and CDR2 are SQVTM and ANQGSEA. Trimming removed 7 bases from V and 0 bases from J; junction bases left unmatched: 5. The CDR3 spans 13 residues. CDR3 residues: CSDQTGPNYGYTF. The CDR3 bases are TGCAGCGACCAGACAGGGCCTAACTATGGCTACACCTTC.

Written as DNA, the CDR3 is TGTGCCAGCAGCCTAGCGGACTACGAGCAGTACTTC. It yields the protein CASSLADYEQYF. V and J are TRBV28 and TRBJ2-7, with TRBD2 matching 7 bases. With V trimmed by 6 bases and J by 3 bases, 2 bases remained unmatched. Per germline, CDR1 MDHEN and CDR2 SYDVKM. The CDR3 runs 12 residues.

The CDR3 loop is CASSSQTGAHQPQHF. The DNA for the CDR3 is TGTGCCAGCAGTTCCCAGACAGGGGCCCATCAGCCCCAGCATTTT. The rearrangement joins TRBV2 to TRBJ1-5, with TRBD1 identical over 8 bases. Trimming at V came to 5 bases and at J to 5 bases, leaving 8 bases not matched to a gene. The CDR3 is 15 residues long. CDR1 is SNHLY, CDR2 FYNNEI, per germline.

Here the CDR3 reads CASRNQPSPFLMNRGRNEKLFF. In DNA, the CDR3 is TGTGCCAGCAGAAATCAGCCATCTCCCTTTCTAATGAATCGAGGAAGGAATGAAAAACTGTTTTTT. The chain combines TRBV28 with TRBJ1-4; D ambiguous. The CDR3 has 22 amino acids. Looked up from germline, CDR1 is MDHEN and CDR2 is SYDVKM. V was shortened by 6 bases and J by 5 bases, with 37 bases between the two germline ends.

CDR3 sequence reads: CASSEGGPNTGELFF. DNA for the CDR3: TGTGCCAGCAGTGAAGGCGGGCCCAACACCGGGGAGCTGTTTTTT. The chain carries TRBV6-4 and TRBJ2-2; D is perhaps TRBD2 (5 bases). CDR3 length: 15 residues. Trimming cost V 3 bases and J 2 bases, with 10 bases left between them. CDR1 MRHNA and CDR2 SNTAGT come from the germline V gene.

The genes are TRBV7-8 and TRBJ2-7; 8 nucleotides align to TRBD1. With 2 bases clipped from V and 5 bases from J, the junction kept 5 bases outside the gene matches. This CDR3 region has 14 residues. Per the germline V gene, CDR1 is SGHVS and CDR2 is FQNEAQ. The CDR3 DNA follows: TGTGCCAGCAGCTTAAGCAGGGGGCGCGACGAGCAGTACTTC. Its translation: CASSLSRGRDEQYF.

CDR3 sequence reads: CASRGPLGQADHYGYTF. The CDR3 DNA reads TGTGCCAGCAGAGGACCCTTAGGACAGGCTGACCACTATGGCTACACCTTC. The rearrangement joins TRBV27 to TRBJ1-2, with TRBD1 matching over 7 bases. The CDR3 is made up of 17 amino acids. V dropped 6 bases and J dropped 3; count of bases not matched to a gene: 16. CDR1 and CDR2 from the germline V gene are MNHEY and SMNVEV (reference sequence).

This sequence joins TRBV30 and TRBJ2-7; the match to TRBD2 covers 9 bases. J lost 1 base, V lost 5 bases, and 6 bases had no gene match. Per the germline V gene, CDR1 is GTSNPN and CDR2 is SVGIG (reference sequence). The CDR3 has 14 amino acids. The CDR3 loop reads CAWGHGLASYEQYF. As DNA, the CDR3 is TGTGCCTGGGGGCATGGACTAGCGTCCTACGAGCAGTACTTC. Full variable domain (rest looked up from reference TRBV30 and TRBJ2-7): SQTIHQWPATLVQPVGSPLSLECTVEGTSNPNLYWYRQAAGRGLQLLFYSVGIGQISSEVPQNLSASRPQDRQFILSSKKLLLSDSGFYLCAWGHGLASYEQYFGPGTRLTVT.

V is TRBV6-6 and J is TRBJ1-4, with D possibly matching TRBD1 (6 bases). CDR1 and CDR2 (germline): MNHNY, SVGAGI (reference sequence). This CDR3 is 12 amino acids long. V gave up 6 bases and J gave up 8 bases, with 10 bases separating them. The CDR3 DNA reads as TGTGCCAGCAGCACAGGGTCAGAAAAACTGTTTTTT. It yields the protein CASSTGSEKLFF.

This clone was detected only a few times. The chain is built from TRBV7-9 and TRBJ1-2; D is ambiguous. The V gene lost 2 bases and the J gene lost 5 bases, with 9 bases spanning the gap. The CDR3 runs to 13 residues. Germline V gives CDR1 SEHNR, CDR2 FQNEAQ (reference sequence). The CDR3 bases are TGTGCCAGCAGCTTAAGTCGCGGATATGGCTACACCTTC. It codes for CASSLSRGYGYTF.